One TCR beta chain is described in this entry. The antigen remains unidentified. 13 Jbeta primers and 60 Vbeta primers were used for the PCR. Profiling relied on immunoSEQ multiplex PCR, and the TCRdb table lists in-frame clones only, not all of them. The profile shows 130,000 or so clones, roughly 86% of them singletons. This entry is derived from a study of cytomegalovirus exposure and HLA in healthy donors. V was pared by 7 bases and J by 0 bases, with 4 bases of the junction left unmatched. The CDR3 totals 15 residues. Germline assignment: CDR1 SGHRS and CDR2 YFSETQ. Points from the study as a whole: In an earlier analysis, about 87% or about 30%: the productive usage of most TCR beta V segments. In a later analysis, several top co-occurrence clusters appeared linked to parvovirus B19, influenza, CMV and Epstein-Barr virus. Per a later analysis, HLA-associated TCR beta chains showed more clonal expansion than other, equally common TCR beta chains. Reports showed the classifier diagnosing cytomegalovirus status with high specificity and sensitivity.

This chain connects TRBV5-1 to TRBJ2-6; 7 positions match TRBD1. The clonotype originates from a woman aged 40-49 years in good health and CMV-seronegative. The sample comprised PBMCs. Written as DNA, the CDR3 is TGCGCCAGCCGGGACAGCCACTCTGGGGCCAACGTCCTGACTTTC. It specifies CASRDSHSGANVLTF. Together with reference TRBV5-1 and TRBJ2-6, the CDR3 gives the full variable domain: KAGVTQTPRYLIKTRGQQVTLSCSPISGHRSVSWYQQTPGQGLQFLFEYFSETQRNKGNFPGRFSGRQFSNSRSEMNVSTLELGDSALYLCASRDSHSGANVLTFGAGSRLTVL.